A single sample gave rise to the 27 T cell receptor beta chains below, sequenced in a study of shared clonotypes between healthy human individuals. Method: immunoSEQ multiplex PCR; TCRdb's copy keeps in-frame clones and lacks some. The table has 2 million to 3 million clones, approximately 92% seen once. The sample was naive CD4+ T cells sorted from blood. Subset indicated: CD45RA+ positively selected. These receptors all come from a man between 18 and 35 years old in good health.

This rearrangement joins TRBV2 to TRBJ2-3; TRBD2 is a possible D gene (7 bases). V was cut by 8 bases and J by 1 base, with 13 bases left in between. Germline V CDR1 and CDR2: SNHLY, FYNNEI. CDR3 size: 14 residues. The DNA for the CDR3 is TGTGCCAGCGGGAGGGGGACTGGCACAGATACGCAGTATTTT. Amino acids: CASGRGTGTDTQYF.

This rearrangement joins TRBV4-1 to TRBJ1-5; D not resolved. Germline V CDR1 and CDR2: MGHRA, YSYEKL. V was shortened by 0 bases and J by 0 bases, with 12 bases between the two germline ends. CDR3 size: 17 residues. CDR3 region: CASSQDQAFYSNQPQHF. The CDR3 region has the DNA TGCGCCAGCAGCCAAGACCAGGCCTTCTATAGCAATCAGCCCCAGCATTTT.

This chain links TRBV5-1 with TRBJ2-6; TRBD2 aligns across 7 bases. The CDR3 is 15 residues long. V shed 4 bases, J shed 4 bases, and the junction held 5 bases outside the gene matches. Looked up from germline, CDR1 is SGHRS and CDR2 is YFSETQ. CDR3 in amino acids: CASSGQRGGANVLTF. CDR3 DNA: TGCGCCAGCAGCGGGCAGCGGGGAGGGGCCAACGTCCTGACTTTC.

The rearrangement links TRBV6-1 to TRBJ2-4; perhaps TRBD1 as D (5 bases). The CDR3 runs to 16 residues. Trimming removed 0 bases from V and 0 bases from J, with 9 bases in between. CDR1 is MNHNS and CDR2 is SASEGT in the germline V gene. Written as DNA, the CDR3 is TGTGCCAGCAGTGAAGCTGGGGCCATAGCCAAAAACATTCAGTACTTC. It codes for CASSEAGAIAKNIQYF.

The CDR3 bases are TGTGCCATCAGTGGGCAGGGGGATCGCGGCTACACCTTC. This encodes CAISGQGDRGYTF. The chain has TRBV10-3 and TRBJ1-2; 7 bases fit TRBD1. Per germline, CDR1 ENHRY and CDR2 SYGVKD. J was trimmed by 8 bases and V by 4 bases; bases with no gene match: 7. The length of the CDR3 is 13 residues.

CDR3 amino acids: CASSPGQGLDTIYF. The CDR3 DNA reads as TGTGCCAGCAGCCCCGGACAGGGTTTAGACACCATATATTTT. This chain connects TRBV6-5 to TRBJ1-3; 8 bases line up with TRBD1. The V gene end was trimmed by 6 bases and the J gene end by 8 bases; junction bases not matched to a gene: 9. The CDR3 consists of 14 residues. The germline V gene encodes CDR1 MNHEY and CDR2 SVGAGI.

The chain links TRBV5-6 to TRBJ2-3; D uncertain. Germline V gene lookup returns CDR1 SGHDT and CDR2 YYEEEE. The CDR3 length is 16 residues. The V gene lost 0 bases and the J gene lost 4 bases, with 15 bases spanning the gap. The CDR3 DNA sequence: TGTGCCAGCAGCTTGGTCCCCGAGCTAAAAGCAGATACGCAGTATTTT. The encoded protein is CASSLVPELKADTQYF.

Here the CDR3 reads CASSLRDSSYEQYF. The CDR3 bases are TGTGCCAGTAGCCTGAGGGACAGTTCCTACGAGCAGTACTTC. The chain uses TRBV19 and TRBJ2-7; 7 bases line up with TRBD1. The germline V gene encodes CDR1 LNHDA and CDR2 SQIVND (reference sequence). The junction had 6 bases not matched to a gene; V was cut back by 6 bases and J by 1 base. This CDR3 is 14 amino acids long. Complete variable domain (other parts from reference TRBV19 and TRBJ2-7): DGGITQSPKYLFRKEGQNVTLSCEQNLNHDAMYWYRQDPGQGLRLIYYSQIVNDFQKGDIAEGYSVSREKKESFPLTVTSAQKNPTAFYLCASSLRDSSYEQYFGPGTRLTVT.

CDR3 coding DNA: TGTGCCAGCAGCTGGGGACTAGCGGGATTAGGCGAGCAGTACTTC. Translation: CASSWGLAGLGEQYF. This rearrangement joins TRBV7-2 to TRBJ2-7; 13 bases fit TRBD2. The CDR3 is made up of 15 amino acids. V lost 4 bases and J lost 6; bases outside the gene matches: 6. Germline V gives CDR1 SGHTA, CDR2 FQGNSA.

The V and J genes are TRBV11-3 and TRBJ1-6; D is ambiguous. V gave up 4 bases and J gave up 9 bases, with 10 bases separating them. The CDR3 runs to 13 residues. CDR1 and CDR2 (germline): SGHNT, YENEEA. The CDR3 coding sequence is TGTGCCAGCAGCTCTCGAAGGAGTTCACCCCTCCACTTT. Its translation is CASSSRRSSPLHF.

This chain links TRBV27 with TRBJ2-2; 11 nucleotides line up with TRBD2. This CDR3 is built from 21 residues. V was clipped by 3 bases and J by 5 bases; unmatched bases: 20. Germline lookup yields CDR1 MNHEY and CDR2 SMNVEV (reference sequence). This CDR3 is CASSFSGSITGLAGQTGELFF. CDR3 coding DNA: TGTGCCAGCAGTTTTTCGGGGAGTATAACAGGACTAGCGGGTCAGACCGGGGAGCTGTTTTTT.

The chain recombines TRBV18 with TRBJ2-5; 9 bases agree with TRBD2. CDR1 is KGHSH, CDR2 LQKENI, per germline. The CDR3 consists of 14 residues. The V gene end was trimmed by 2 bases and the J gene end by 7 bases; junction bases not matched to a gene: 5. Here the CDR3 reads CASSPIAGEVTQYF. CDR3 nucleotides: TGTGCCAGCTCACCAATAGCGGGAGAAGTGACCCAGTACTTC.

This sequence joins TRBV11-2 and TRBJ1-4; no clear D. V lost 6 bases, J lost 4 bases, and 15 bases lay in between. The CDR3 runs 15 residues. Germline-derived CDR1 and CDR2 are SGHAT and FQNNGV. The DNA for the CDR3 is TGTGCCAGCAGTCAAGTAGGAGGGCATAATGAAAAACTGTTTTTT. Amino acid sequence: CASSQVGGHNEKLFF. Complete variable domain (other parts from reference TRBV11-2 and TRBJ1-4): EAGVAQSPRYKIIEKRQSVAFWCNPISGHATLYWYQQILGQGPKLLIQFQNNGVVDDSQLPKDRFSAERLKGVDSTLKIQPAKLEDSAVYLCASSQVGGHNEKLFFGSGTQLSVL.

The chain recombines TRBV4-3 with TRBJ2-6; D is ambiguous. The germline gives CDR1 LGHNA, CDR2 YSLEER. With 0 bases removed from V and 0 bases from J, the gap between germline ends came to 3 bases. CDR3 length: 15 residues. The CDR3 DNA reads TGCGCCAGCAGCCAAGACGGCTCTGGGGCCAACGTCCTGACTTTC. Its protein product is CASSQDGSGANVLTF.

Regarding this clone: Other DNA sequences within the sample encode an identical CDR3. V and J are TRBV6-6 and TRBJ2-7; D might be TRBD1 (5 bases). The V and J ends lost 2 bases and 3 bases respectively, with 8 bases between them. Germline lookup yields CDR1 MNHNY and CDR2 SVGAGI (reference sequence). This CDR3 contains 13 residues. CDR3 sequence (DNA): TGTGCCAGCAGTTACAGCCAGGGCTACGAGCAGTACTTC. Translating gives CASSYSQGYEQYF.

V usage is TRBV9 and J usage is TRBJ1-1; 8 bases align to TRBD1. The ends lost 3 bases at V and 0 bases at J; junction bases unmatched: 7. This CDR3 is 16 amino acids long. The germline gives CDR1 SGDLS, CDR2 YYNGEE. CDR3 sequence (DNA): TGTGCCAGCAGCGGGGGCCGGGACAGGATGAACACTGAAGCTTTCTTT. It codes for CASSGGRDRMNTEAFF.

Worth noting for this clone: Additional DNA sequences in this sample encode the identical CDR3. The chain has TRBV18 and TRBJ1-1; D is unclear. The CDR3 length is 14 residues. Germline V gives CDR1 KGHSH, CDR2 LQKENI. The V end was cut by 1 base, the J end by 0 bases, with 6 bases between. In nucleotides, the CDR3 is TGTGCCAGCTCACCACGTGGTCTGAACACTGAAGCTTTCTTT. Translated, it gives CASSPRGLNTEAFF.

This chain uses TRBV7-2 with TRBJ2-3, with D tentatively TRBD1 (6 bases). Germline lookup yields CDR1 SGHTA and CDR2 FQGNSA. V lost 5 bases and J 0 bases, leaving 9 bases between the germline ends. CDR3 length: 14 residues. CDR3 protein: CASSGQLSTDTQYF. Written as DNA, the CDR3 is TGTGCCAGCAGCGGACAGCTTAGCACAGATACGCAGTATTTT.

The chain has TRBV7-2 and TRBJ2-1, with 7 nucleotides matching TRBD1. This CDR3 spans 15 amino acids. The J segment lost 6 bases and the V segment lost 1 base, leaving 6 bases of the junction unmatched. Germline values: CDR1 SGHTA, CDR2 FQGNSA. The CDR3 DNA reads as TGTGCCAGCAGCTTAGTCACAGGGGTGAGCAATGAGCAGTTCTTC. Translating gives CASSLVTGVSNEQFF.

The chain employs TRBV30 and TRBJ1-5; 7 bases align to TRBD1. The CDR3 is 13 amino acids. Germline V gene sequence: CDR1 GTSNPN, CDR2 SVGIG (reference sequence). The J segment lost 4 bases and the V segment lost 3 bases, leaving 3 bases of the junction unmatched. CDR3 protein: CAWSSGQNQPQHF. The CDR3 coding sequence is TGTGCCTGGAGCTCGGGACAGAATCAGCCCCAGCATTTT.

This clone has only a few counts. The genes are TRBV2 and TRBJ2-1; no definite D call. V was shortened by 7 bases and J by 0 bases, with 10 bases between the two germline ends. CDR3 length equals 14 residues. Germline V gene data show CDR1 as SNHLY and CDR2 as FYNNEI. The CDR3, as DNA: TGTGCCAGCAAAGGGCGATCCTCCTACAATGAGCAGTTCTTC. Its protein is CASKGRSSYNEQFF.

The genes are TRBV7-8 and TRBJ1-4; no reliable D call. V shed 0 bases and J shed 8 bases, with 13 bases lying between them. The CDR3 sequence is 15 residues long. Germline CDR1 is SGHVS and CDR2 is FQNEAQ. CDR3 bases: TGTGCCAGCAGCTTAGCAGGCCGAGGCAGGGAAAAACTGTTTTTT. As protein: CASSLAGRGREKLFF.

The J gene is TRBJ2-1, the V gene TRBV11-2; possible D gene TRBD2, 6 bases. V was shortened by 6 bases and J by 8 bases, with 17 bases between the two germline ends. Germline CDR1 and CDR2: SGHAT and FQNNGV. This CDR3 region has 14 residues. Here the CDR3 DNA reads TGTGCCAGCAGTTTTAGACTAGGTGGGGATGAGCAGTTCTTC. It yields the protein CASSFRLGGDEQFF.

This rearrangement joins TRBV7-2 to TRBJ1-3, with D maybe TRBD1 (5 bases). The CDR3 covers 15 residues. CDR1 SGHTA and CDR2 FQGNSA come from the germline V gene. The ends were cut back, 5 bases at V and 0 bases at J, with 11 bases in the middle. The CDR3 region is CASSPQEHSGNTIYF. In DNA, the CDR3 is TGTGCCAGCAGCCCACAGGAGCACTCTGGAAACACCATATATTTT.

The chain combines TRBV5-1 with TRBJ1-4, with a tentative D call TRBD1 (5 bases). This CDR3 spans 17 amino acids. Trimming removed 2 bases from V and 0 bases from J, with 14 bases in between. Germline V CDR1 and CDR2: SGHRS, YFSETQ. The CDR3 is CASSLSGSRTTNEKLFF. The CDR3 nucleotides read TGCGCCAGCAGCTTATCAGGGTCTAGGACAACTAATGAAAAACTGTTTTTT.

This clone was observed once. Other DNA sequences in the sample encode the same CDR3. V usage is TRBV7-2 and J usage is TRBJ1-1; no reliable D call. V was clipped by 1 base and J by 1 base, with 7 bases between them. The germline gives CDR1 SGHTA, CDR2 FQGNSA. This CDR3 spans 14 amino acids. DNA for the CDR3: TGTGCCAGCAGCTTAGGGCGACAGAACACTGAAGCTTTCTTT. Its protein is CASSLGRQNTEAFF.

The rearrangement links TRBV19 to TRBJ2-1; TRBD2 agrees at 15 bases. The J segment lost 8 bases and the V segment lost 6 bases, leaving 8 bases of the junction unmatched. Per germline, CDR1 LNHDA and CDR2 SQIVND (reference sequence). The CDR3 is made up of 16 amino acids. CDR3 region: CASSHTGLAGGDEQFF. Written as DNA, the CDR3 is TGTGCCAGTAGCCACACGGGACTAGCGGGAGGCGATGAGCAGTTCTTC.